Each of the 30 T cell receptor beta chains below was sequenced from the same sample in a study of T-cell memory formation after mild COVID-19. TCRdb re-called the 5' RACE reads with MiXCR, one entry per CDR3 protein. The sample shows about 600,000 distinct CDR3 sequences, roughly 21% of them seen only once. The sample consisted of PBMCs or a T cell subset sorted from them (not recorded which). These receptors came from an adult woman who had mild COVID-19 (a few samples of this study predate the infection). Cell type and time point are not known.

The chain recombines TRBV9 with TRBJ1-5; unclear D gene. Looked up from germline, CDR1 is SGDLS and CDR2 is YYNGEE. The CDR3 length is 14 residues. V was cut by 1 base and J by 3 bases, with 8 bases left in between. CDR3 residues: CASSVISSNQPQHF. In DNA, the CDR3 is TGTGCCAGCAGCGTAATCAGTTCCAATCAGCCCCAGCATTTT.

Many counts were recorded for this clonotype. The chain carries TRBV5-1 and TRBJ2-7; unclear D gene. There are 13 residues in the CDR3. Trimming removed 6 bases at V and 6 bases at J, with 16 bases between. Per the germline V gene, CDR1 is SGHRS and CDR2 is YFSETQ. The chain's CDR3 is CASTRIGASEQYF. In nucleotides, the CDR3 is TGCGCCAGCACCAGAATCGGCGCGTCCGAGCAGTACTTC.

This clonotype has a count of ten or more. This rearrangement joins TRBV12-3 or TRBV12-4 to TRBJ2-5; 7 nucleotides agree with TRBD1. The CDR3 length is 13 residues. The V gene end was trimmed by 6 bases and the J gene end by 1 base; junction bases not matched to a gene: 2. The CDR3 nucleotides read TGTGCCAGCAGCGGGACAGCCCAAGAGACCCAGTACTTC. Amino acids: CASSGTAQETQYF.

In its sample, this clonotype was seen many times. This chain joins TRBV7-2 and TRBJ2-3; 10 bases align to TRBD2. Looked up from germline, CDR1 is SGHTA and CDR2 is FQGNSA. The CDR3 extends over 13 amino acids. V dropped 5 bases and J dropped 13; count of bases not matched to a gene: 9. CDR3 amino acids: CASSTKREGRKYF. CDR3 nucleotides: TGTGCCAGCAGCACCAAGCGGGAGGGCCGGAAGTATTTT.

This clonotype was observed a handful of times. DNA of the CDR3: TGTGCCAGCACCTCCTCTTATGAGCAGTTCTTC. This encodes CASTSSYEQFF. The rearrangement uses TRBV6-2 or TRBV6-3 and TRBJ2-1, with D unresolved. Per germline, CDR1 MNHEY and CDR2 SVGEGT. The ends were cut back, 7 bases at V and 8 bases at J, with 9 bases in the middle. The CDR3 covers 11 residues.

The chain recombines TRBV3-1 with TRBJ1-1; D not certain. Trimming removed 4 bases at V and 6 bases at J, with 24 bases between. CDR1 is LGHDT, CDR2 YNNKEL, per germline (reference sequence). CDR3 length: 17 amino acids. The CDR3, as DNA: TGTGCCAGCAGCCCGCCCAACCGGATCACAGTGGTCCCTGAAGCTTTCTTT. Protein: CASSPPNRITVVPEAFF. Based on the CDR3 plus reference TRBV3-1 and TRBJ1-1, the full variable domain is DTAVSQTPKYLVTQMGNDKSIKCEQNLGHDTMYWYKQDSKKFLKIMFSYNNKELIINETVPNRFSPKSPDKAHLNLHINSLELGDSAVYFCASSPPNRITVVPEAFFGQGTRLTVV.

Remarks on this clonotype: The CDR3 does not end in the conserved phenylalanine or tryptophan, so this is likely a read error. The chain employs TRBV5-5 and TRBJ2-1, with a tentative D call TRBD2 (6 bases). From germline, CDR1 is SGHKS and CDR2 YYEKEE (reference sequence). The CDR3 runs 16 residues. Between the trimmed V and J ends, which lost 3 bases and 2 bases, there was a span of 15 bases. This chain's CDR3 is CASSSGGSGTYNEQFL. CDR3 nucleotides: TGTGCCAGCAGCTCAGGAGGTAGCGGCACCTACAATGAGCAGTTCCTC.

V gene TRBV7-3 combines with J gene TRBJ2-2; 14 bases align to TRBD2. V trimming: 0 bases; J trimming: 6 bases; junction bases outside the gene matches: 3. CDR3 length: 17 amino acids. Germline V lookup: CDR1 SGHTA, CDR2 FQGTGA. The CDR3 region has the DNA TGTGCCAGCAGCTTAACCGGACTAGCGGGGGGACCCGGGGAGCTGTTTTTT. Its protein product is CASSLTGLAGGPGELFF.

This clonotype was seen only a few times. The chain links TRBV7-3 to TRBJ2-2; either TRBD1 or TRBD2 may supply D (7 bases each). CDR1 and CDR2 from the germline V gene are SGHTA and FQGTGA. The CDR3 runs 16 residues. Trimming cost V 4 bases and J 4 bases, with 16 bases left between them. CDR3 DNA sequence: TGTGCCAGCAGCTCCAGGGGGGGATCGGCCACCGGGGAGCTGTTTTTT. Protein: CASSSRGGSATGELFF. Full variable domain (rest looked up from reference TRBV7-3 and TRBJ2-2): GAGVSQTPSNKVTEKGKYVELRCDPISGHTALYWYRQSLGQGPEFLIYFQGTGAADDSGLPNDRFFAVRPEGSVSTLKIQRTERGDSAVYLCASSSRGGSATGELFFGEGSRLTVL.

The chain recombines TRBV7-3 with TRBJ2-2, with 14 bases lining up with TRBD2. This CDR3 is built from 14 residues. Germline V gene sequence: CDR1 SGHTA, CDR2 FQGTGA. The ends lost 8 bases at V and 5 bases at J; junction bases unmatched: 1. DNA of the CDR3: TGTGCCAGCGGACTAGCGGGGGGTACCGGGGAGCTGTTTTTT. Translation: CASGLAGGTGELFF.

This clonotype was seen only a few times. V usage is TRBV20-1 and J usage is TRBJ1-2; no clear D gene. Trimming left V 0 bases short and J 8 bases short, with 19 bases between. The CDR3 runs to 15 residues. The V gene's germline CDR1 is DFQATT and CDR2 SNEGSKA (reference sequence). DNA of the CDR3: TGCAGTGCTAGAGATGAATCCCGGGCCACTACCGGCTACACCTTC. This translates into CSARDESRATTGYTF.

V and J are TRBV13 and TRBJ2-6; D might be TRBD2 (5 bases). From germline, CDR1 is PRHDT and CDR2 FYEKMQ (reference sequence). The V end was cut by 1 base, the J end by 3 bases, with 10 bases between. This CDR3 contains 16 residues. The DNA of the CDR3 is TGTGCCAGCAGCTTAGATAGGGCGGGTGGGGCCAACGTCCTGACTTTC. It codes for CASSLDRAGGANVLTF.

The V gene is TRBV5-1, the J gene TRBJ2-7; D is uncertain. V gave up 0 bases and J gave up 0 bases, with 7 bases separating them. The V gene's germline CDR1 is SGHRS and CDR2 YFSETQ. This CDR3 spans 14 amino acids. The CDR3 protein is CASSLEKSSYEQYF. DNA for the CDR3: TGCGCCAGCAGCTTGGAAAAGAGCTCCTACGAGCAGTACTTC.

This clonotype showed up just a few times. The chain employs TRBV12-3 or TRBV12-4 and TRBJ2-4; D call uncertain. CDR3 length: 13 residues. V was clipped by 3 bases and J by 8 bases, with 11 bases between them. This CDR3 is CASSFNGEDIQYF. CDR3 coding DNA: TGTGCCAGCAGTTTCAACGGAGAGGACATTCAGTACTTC.

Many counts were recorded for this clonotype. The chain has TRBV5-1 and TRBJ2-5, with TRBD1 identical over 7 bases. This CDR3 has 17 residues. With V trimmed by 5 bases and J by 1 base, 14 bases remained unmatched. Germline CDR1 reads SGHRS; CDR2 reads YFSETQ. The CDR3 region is CASSAGPETGPQETQYF. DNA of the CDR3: TGCGCCAGCAGTGCGGGTCCAGAGACAGGGCCCCAAGAGACCCAGTACTTC.

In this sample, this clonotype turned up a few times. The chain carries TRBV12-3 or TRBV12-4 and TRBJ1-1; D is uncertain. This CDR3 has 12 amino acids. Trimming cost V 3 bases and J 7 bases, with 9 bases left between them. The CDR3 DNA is TGTGCCAGCAGTTTGGTGGGGATTGAAGCTTTCTTT. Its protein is CASSLVGIEAFF.

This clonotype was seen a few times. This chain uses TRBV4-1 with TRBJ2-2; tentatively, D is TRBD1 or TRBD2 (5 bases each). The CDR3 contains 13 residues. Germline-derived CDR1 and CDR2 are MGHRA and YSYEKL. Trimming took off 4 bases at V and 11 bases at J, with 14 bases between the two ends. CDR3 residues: CASSPTWGLELFF. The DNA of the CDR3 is TGCGCCAGCAGCCCGACCTGGGGGTTAGAGCTGTTTTTT.

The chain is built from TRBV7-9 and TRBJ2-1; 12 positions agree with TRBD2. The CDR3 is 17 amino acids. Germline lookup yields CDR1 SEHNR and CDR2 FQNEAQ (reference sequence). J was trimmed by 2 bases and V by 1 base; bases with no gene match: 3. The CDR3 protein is CASSLEASGRAYNEQFF. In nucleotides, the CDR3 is TGTGCCAGCAGCTTAGAGGCTAGCGGGAGGGCCTACAATGAGCAGTTCTTC.

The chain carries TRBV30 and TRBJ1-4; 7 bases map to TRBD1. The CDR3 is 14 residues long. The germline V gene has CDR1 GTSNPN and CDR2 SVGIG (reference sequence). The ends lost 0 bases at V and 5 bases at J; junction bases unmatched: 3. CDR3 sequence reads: CAWSVGQLNEKLFF. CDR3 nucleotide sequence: TGTGCCTGGAGTGTGGGACAGTTAAATGAAAAACTGTTTTTT.

The CDR3 coding sequence is TGCGCCAGCAGCTTGTCAACGGGAGATGGAGAGACCCAGTACTTC. Protein sequence: CASSLSTGDGETQYF. V usage is TRBV5-1 and J usage is TRBJ2-5, with D possibly matching TRBD2 (6 bases). CDR1 and CDR2 (germline): SGHRS, YFSETQ. V was cut by 1 base and J by 4 bases, with 14 bases left in between. This CDR3 spans 15 amino acids.

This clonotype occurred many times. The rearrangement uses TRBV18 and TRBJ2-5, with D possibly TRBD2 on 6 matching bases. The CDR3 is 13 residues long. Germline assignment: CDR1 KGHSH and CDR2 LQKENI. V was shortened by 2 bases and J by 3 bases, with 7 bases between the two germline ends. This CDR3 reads CASSPTGEETQYF. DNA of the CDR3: TGTGCCAGCTCACCAACGGGAGAAGAGACCCAGTACTTC. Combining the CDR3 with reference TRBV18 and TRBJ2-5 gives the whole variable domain NAGVMQNPRHLVRRRGQEARLRCSPMKGHSHVYWYRQLPEEGLKFMVYLQKENIIDESGMPKERFSAEFPKEGPSILRIQQVVRGDSAAYFCASSPTGEETQYFGPGTRLLVL.

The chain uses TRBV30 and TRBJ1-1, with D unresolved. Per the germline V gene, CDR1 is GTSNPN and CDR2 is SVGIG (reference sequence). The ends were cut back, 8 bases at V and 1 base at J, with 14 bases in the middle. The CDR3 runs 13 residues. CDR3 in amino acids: CAREDHWNTEAFF. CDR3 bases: TGTGCCAGGGAAGACCACTGGAACACTGAAGCTTTCTTT. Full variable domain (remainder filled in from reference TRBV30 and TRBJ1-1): SQTIHQWPATLVQPVGSPLSLECTVEGTSNPNLYWYRQAAGRGLQLLFYSVGIGQISSEVPQNLSASRPQDRQFILSSKKLLLSDSGFYLCAREDHWNTEAFFGQGTRLTVV.

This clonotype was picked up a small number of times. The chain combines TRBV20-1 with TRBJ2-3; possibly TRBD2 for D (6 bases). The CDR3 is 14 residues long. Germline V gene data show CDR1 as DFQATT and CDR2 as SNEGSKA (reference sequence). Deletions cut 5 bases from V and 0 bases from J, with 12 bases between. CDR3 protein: CSARLGVSTDTQYF. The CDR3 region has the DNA TGCAGTGCTCGACTAGGCGTGAGCACAGATACGCAGTATTTT.

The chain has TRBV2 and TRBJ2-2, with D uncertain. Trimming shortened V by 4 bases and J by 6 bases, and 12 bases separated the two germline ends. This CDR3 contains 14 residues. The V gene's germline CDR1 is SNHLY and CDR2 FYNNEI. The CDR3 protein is CASSGNIGAGELFF. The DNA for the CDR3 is TGTGCCAGCAGTGGTAACATAGGCGCCGGGGAGCTGTTTTTT.

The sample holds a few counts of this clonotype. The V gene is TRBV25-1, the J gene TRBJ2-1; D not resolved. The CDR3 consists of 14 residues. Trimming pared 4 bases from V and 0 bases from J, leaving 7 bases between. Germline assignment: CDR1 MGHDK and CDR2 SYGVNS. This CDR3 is CASSAQSSYNEQFF. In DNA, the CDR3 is TGTGCCAGCAGTGCGCAGAGCTCCTACAATGAGCAGTTCTTC.

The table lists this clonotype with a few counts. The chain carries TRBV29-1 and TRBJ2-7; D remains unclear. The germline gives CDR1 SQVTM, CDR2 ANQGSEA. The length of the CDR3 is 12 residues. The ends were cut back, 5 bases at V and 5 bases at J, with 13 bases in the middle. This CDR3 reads CSVRSWFNEQYF. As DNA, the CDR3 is TGCAGCGTTCGCTCCTGGTTCAACGAGCAGTACTTC.

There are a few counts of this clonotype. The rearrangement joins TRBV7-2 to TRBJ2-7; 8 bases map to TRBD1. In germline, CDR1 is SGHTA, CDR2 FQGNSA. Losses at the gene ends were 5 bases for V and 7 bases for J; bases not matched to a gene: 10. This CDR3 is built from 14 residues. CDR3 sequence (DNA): TGTGCCAGCAGCCAGGACAGGGTTGCTTGGGAGCAGTACTTC. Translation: CASSQDRVAWEQYF.

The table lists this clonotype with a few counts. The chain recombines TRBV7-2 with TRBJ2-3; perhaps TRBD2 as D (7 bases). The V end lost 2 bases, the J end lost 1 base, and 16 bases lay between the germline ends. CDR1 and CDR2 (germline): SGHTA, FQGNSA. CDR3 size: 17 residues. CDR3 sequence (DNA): TGTGCCAGCAGCTTAAGGGGGGGCGGGGCTGGCACAGATACGCAGTATTTT. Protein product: CASSLRGGGAGTDTQYF.

This CDR3 is CASSPVAGAGTDTQYF. The CDR3 DNA reads TGTGCCAGCTCACCGGTAGCGGGAGCGGGCACAGATACGCAGTATTTT. The V gene is TRBV18, the J gene TRBJ2-3; 9 nucleotides match TRBD2. Germline trimming cut 3 bases from V and 1 base from J; bases unmatched to any gene: 5. The CDR3 runs to 16 residues. The germline V gene encodes CDR1 KGHSH and CDR2 LQKENI.

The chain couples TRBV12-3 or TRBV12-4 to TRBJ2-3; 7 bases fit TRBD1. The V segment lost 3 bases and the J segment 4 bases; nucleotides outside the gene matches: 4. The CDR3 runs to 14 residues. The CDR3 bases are TGTGCCAGCAGTTTGAGGGGGCCCCCAGATACGCAGTATTTT. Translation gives CASSLRGPPDTQYF.